The 10 T cell receptor beta chains reported below all come from one sample, sequenced in a study of blood T cell repertoires in COVID-19 (dated by TCRdb to about 2020). The library was generated by the immunoSEQ multiplex PCR assay. TCRdb retrieved this table from immuneACCESS and kept in-frame rearrangements only. Not all clones are present; in checked studies, unresolved V genes account for under half, and no reason is known for the remainder. The sample table contains almost 400,000 clones; only one count was recorded for around 87% of them. The ten largest account for around 0.91% of the sample. The sample comprised PBMCs or T cells enriched from blood (not recorded which). Receptors originate from a woman aged 30 to 39 with acute COVID-19.

This clone came up once. The chain employs TRBV19 and TRBJ1-5; the D gene is possibly TRBD1 (5 bases). V was cut by 3 bases and J by 6 bases, with 18 bases left in between. This CDR3 is built from 16 residues. Germline V CDR1 and CDR2: LNHDA, SQIVND (reference sequence). DNA for the CDR3: TGTGCCAGTAGTATCTGGGGGAGGGGATACAGTCAGCCCCAGCATTTT. Translated: CASSIWGRGYSQPQHF.

This chain joins TRBV24-1 and TRBJ2-5; 10 bases agree with TRBD1. The V gene end was trimmed by 10 bases and the J gene end by 2 bases; junction bases not matched to a gene: 9. CDR3 size: 15 residues. CDR1 KGHDR and CDR2 SFDVKD come from the germline V gene. The CDR3 here is CATGTGAGKQETQYF. The CDR3 DNA reads TGTGCCACTGGGACAGGGGCAGGAAAACAAGAGACCCAGTACTTC.

The chain uses TRBV6-5 and TRBJ1-2, with 8 bases that match TRBD1. CDR3 length: 13 residues. J gave up 4 bases and V 7 bases, and 5 bases lay outside the gene matches. Germline CDR1 and CDR2: MNHEY and SVGAGI. The CDR3 region has the DNA TGTGCCAGCAATCCCGGGACAGGCTATGGCTACACCTTC. This encodes CASNPGTGYGYTF.

The V and J genes are TRBV24-1 and TRBJ2-2, with D possibly TRBD2 on 5 matching bases. Germline V gene data show CDR1 as KGHDR and CDR2 as SFDVKD. The CDR3 length is 15 residues. Between the trimmed V and J ends, which lost 3 bases and 3 bases, there was a span of 10 bases. This CDR3 is CATSDPRAYTGELFF. Written as DNA, the CDR3 is TGTGCCACCAGTGATCCGCGGGCATACACCGGGGAGCTGTTTTTT.

The chain is built from TRBV5-5 and TRBJ2-2, with D perhaps TRBD1 (7 bases). CDR3 length equals 16 residues. The V gene's germline CDR1 is SGHKS and CDR2 YYEKEE (reference sequence). The V end was cut by 6 bases, the J end by 6 bases, with 21 bases between. The CDR3 DNA is TGTGCCAGCACCACGGGAGTCAGGGGGGATGCCGGGGAGCTGTTTTTT. It yields the protein CASTTGVRGDAGELFF.

The V gene is TRBV5-4, the J gene TRBJ1-1; possibly TRBD1 for D (5 bases). V gave up 2 bases and J gave up 2 bases, with 7 bases separating them. CDR1 is SGHNT and CDR2 is YYREEE in the germline V gene (reference sequence). CDR3 size: 13 residues. CDR3 loop: CASSFDSNTEAFF. The CDR3, as DNA: TGTGCCAGCAGCTTCGACAGTAACACTGAAGCTTTCTTT.

The chain employs TRBV10-3 and TRBJ2-5; 7 nucleotides line up with TRBD1. CDR3 length equals 16 residues. Per the germline V gene, CDR1 is ENHRY and CDR2 is SYGVKD. V dropped 3 bases and J dropped 1; count of bases not matched to a gene: 8. Written as DNA, the CDR3 is TGTGCCATCAGTGACTCCGGACAGGACCTCCAAGAGACCCAGTACTTC. Encoded protein: CAISDSGQDLQETQYF.

This rearrangement joins TRBV7-3 to TRBJ1-1; 8 nucleotides line up with TRBD1. CDR3 size: 14 residues. CDR1 and CDR2 (germline): SGHTA, FQGTGA. J lost 5 bases, V lost 5 bases, and 7 bases had no gene match. CDR3 bases: TGTGCCAGCAGCACCACAGGGGGAAGGACTGAAGCTTTCTTT. This sequence encodes CASSTTGGRTEAFF.

The chain carries TRBV29-1 and TRBJ1-1, with D unresolved. Trimming removed 5 bases from V and 9 bases from J, with 13 bases in between. Germline V gene data show CDR1 as SQVTM and CDR2 as ANQGSEA. CDR3 size: 11 residues. The CDR3 reads CSVMLGLKAFF. CDR3 nucleotide sequence: TGCAGCGTTATGCTCGGACTTAAAGCTTTCTTT.

This rearrangement joins TRBV5-1 to TRBJ1-1; perhaps TRBD1 as D (5 bases). Between the trimmed V and J ends, which lost 4 bases and 0 bases, there was a span of 10 bases. The CDR3 is made up of 14 amino acids. The V gene's germline CDR1 is SGHRS and CDR2 YFSETQ. CDR3 region: CASSTQQVNTEAFF. DNA of the CDR3: TGCGCCAGCAGCACACAACAGGTGAACACTGAAGCTTTCTTT.